This TCR beta chain was obtained from a study of blood T cells in healthy people across ages. Primers used in a second PCR of about 6 to 12 cycles were a sample-barcoded 5' primer and a J-beta primer mix. Each CDR3 protein is one row after TCRdb ran MiXCR on the 5' RACE reads. The table shows some 1.5 million distinct CDR3 sequences, with 28% occurring only once. This clonotype showed up just a few times. Between the trimmed V and J ends, which lost 7 bases and 0 bases, there was a span of 16 bases. The CDR3 has 16 amino acids. The V gene's germline CDR1 is MNHEY and CDR2 SMNVEV (reference sequence). This chain uses TRBV27 with TRBJ2-1; perhaps TRBD1 as D (6 bases). This TCR was sampled from a woman in her 30s in good health. The sample consisted of blood. CDR3 amino acids: CASKRSRGASYNEQFF. The CDR3 region has the DNA TGTGCCAGCAAGAGATCCAGGGGCGCCTCCTACAATGAGCAGTTCTTC.